The 15 T cell receptor beta chains reported below all come from one sample, sequenced in a study of T cell changes during pregnancy in multiple sclerosis. Profiled with immunoSEQ multiplex PCR; TCRdb holds only in-frame clones, not every one. In the table there are roughly 100,000 clones, 91% of which are singletons. The material sequenced was peripheral blood, taken after pregnancy. All receptors come from a female donor in good health, enrolled as a control in a pregnancy study.

The chain carries TRBV4-3 and TRBJ1-3; 7 bases align to TRBD1. CDR1 and CDR2 from the germline V gene are LGHNA and YSLEER. The junction had 4 bases not matched to a gene; V was cut back by 4 bases and J by 1 base. The CDR3 length is 15 residues. In nucleotides, the CDR3 is TGCGCCAGCAGCCGAGACAGGGTATCTGGAAACACCATATATTTT. It specifies CASSRDRVSGNTIYF.

The V and J genes are TRBV19 and TRBJ2-3, with a weak D call TRBD1 (6 bases). This CDR3 is 14 amino acids long. V lost 4 bases and J 0 bases, leaving 8 bases between the germline ends. Germline values: CDR1 LNHDA, CDR2 SQIVND (reference sequence). The CDR3 bases are TGTGCCAGTAGTAGGGACACCAGCACAGATACGCAGTATTTT. Its protein product is CASSRDTSTDTQYF.

This rearrangement joins TRBV11-2 to TRBJ1-6; 7 nucleotides align to TRBD1. This CDR3 is 13 amino acids long. CDR1 and CDR2 (germline): SGHAT, FQNNGV. The V and J ends lost 0 bases and 12 bases, in that order; junction bases with no gene match: 2. The CDR3 sequence is CASSLEGGRPLHF. Written as DNA, the CDR3 is TGTGCCAGCAGCTTAGAAGGGGGCAGACCCCTCCACTTT.

V gene TRBV4-3 combines with J gene TRBJ2-7; 7 bases align to TRBD2. The germline gives CDR1 LGHNA, CDR2 YSLEER. The J segment lost 0 bases and the V segment lost 0 bases, leaving 8 bases of the junction unmatched. There are 17 residues in the CDR3. This CDR3 reads CASSQEGVAGVSYEQYF. Here the CDR3 DNA reads TGCGCCAGCAGCCAAGAGGGGGTAGCGGGTGTCTCCTACGAGCAGTACTTC.

V and J are TRBV7-2 and TRBJ2-7, with 8 nucleotides matching TRBD1. Germline V gene data show CDR1 as SGHTA and CDR2 as FQGNSA. The CDR3 contains 16 residues. The V gene end was trimmed by 2 bases and the J gene end by 2 bases; junction bases not matched to a gene: 8. CDR3 DNA sequence: TGTGCCAGCAGCTTAATCTCTACAGGGGGACCCTACGAGCAGTACTTC. Residues: CASSLISTGGPYEQYF.

Only one count was recorded for this clone. The chain recombines TRBV29-1 with TRBJ2-1; TRBD1 might be the D (6 bases). V was cut by 2 bases and J by 9 bases, with 11 bases left in between. The CDR3 has 12 residues. Germline CDR1 reads SQVTM; CDR2 reads ANQGSEA. CDR3 nucleotides: TGCAGCGTTGAAAAAGGGACAAGTGAGCAGTTCTTC. Protein: CSVEKGTSEQFF.

This clone has only a few counts. The chain has TRBV5-6 and TRBJ1-3, with TRBD1 as a possible D gene (6 bases). CDR1 is SGHDT and CDR2 is YYEEEE in the germline V gene. The V gene lost 6 bases and the J gene lost 3 bases, with 13 bases spanning the gap. The CDR3 extends over 14 amino acids. DNA of the CDR3: TGTGCCAGCACCTTCGGGGGGCATGGAAACACCATATATTTT. Translating gives CASTFGGHGNTIYF.

This sequence joins TRBV5-1 and TRBJ2-3, with D possibly being TRBD1 (6 bases). The CDR3 contains 15 residues. Between the trimmed V and J ends, which lost 2 bases and 2 bases, there was a span of 12 bases. CDR1 SGHRS and CDR2 YFSETQ come from the germline V gene. CDR3 loop: CASSLQGRDTDTQYF. The CDR3 bases are TGCGCCAGCAGCTTACAGGGTAGGGACACAGATACGCAGTATTTT. The variable domain in full, with the rest retrieved from reference TRBV5-1 and TRBJ2-3, is KAGVTQTPRYLIKTRGQQVTLSCSPISGHRSVSWYQQTPGQGLQFLFEYFSETQRNKGNFPGRFSGRQFSNSRSEMNVSTLELGDSALYLCASSLQGRDTDTQYFGPGTRLTVL.

V and J are TRBV7-2 and TRBJ2-5; the match to TRBD2 covers 7 bases. Germline-derived CDR1 and CDR2 are SGHTA and FQGNSA. V lost 5 bases to trimming and J lost 5 bases; unmatched junction nucleotides: 20. The CDR3 runs to 18 residues. CDR3 residues: CASSPYQNQRGKGETQYF. CDR3 in DNA: TGTGCCAGCAGCCCATACCAAAACCAGCGGGGCAAAGGGGAGACCCAGTACTTC.

This chain uses TRBV4-3 with TRBJ2-7; 12 bases map to TRBD2. With V trimmed by 4 bases and J by 0 bases, 4 bases remained unmatched. Germline CDR1 LGHNA, CDR2 YSLEER. The CDR3 has 16 amino acids. The CDR3 bases are TGCGCCAGCAGCCGCCAGACTAGCGGGGGCTCCTACGAGCAGTACTTC. This codes for CASSRQTSGGSYEQYF.

The V and J genes are TRBV7-8 and TRBJ2-5; 9 nucleotides agree with TRBD2. V shed 1 base and J 3 bases; nucleotides not matched to a gene: 3. CDR3 length: 15 amino acids. The germline gives CDR1 SGHVS, CDR2 FQNEAQ. Here the CDR3 reads CASSLGGGAKETQYF. The CDR3, as DNA: TGTGCCAGCAGCTTAGGCGGGGGGGCTAAAGAGACCCAGTACTTC.

The chain is built from TRBV18 and TRBJ2-5; TRBD1 is a possible D gene (5 bases). Germline CDR1 and CDR2: KGHSH and LQKENI. V was pared by 3 bases and J by 4 bases, with 6 bases between. The CDR3 has 12 amino acids. Here the CDR3 DNA reads TGTGCCAGCTCACCTGGGGCAGAGACCCAGTACTTC. Amino acid sequence: CASSPGAETQYF.

The gene calls are TRBV7-3 and TRBJ2-3; 9 positions agree with TRBD1. CDR1 is SGHTA and CDR2 is FQGTGA in the germline V gene. V lost 2 bases and J lost 4; bases outside the gene matches: 7. This CDR3 region has 16 residues. CDR3 DNA sequence: TGTGCCAGCAGCTTAGTAGGGACAGGGATCGCAGATACGCAGTATTTT. Encoded protein: CASSLVGTGIADTQYF.

In regard to this clone: Other DNA sequences within the sample encode an identical CDR3. The genes are TRBV7-2 and TRBJ1-2; D is possibly TRBD1 (5 bases). CDR1 is SGHTA and CDR2 is FQGNSA in the germline V gene. The CDR3 loop spans 15 amino acids. The V and J ends lost 0 bases and 7 bases respectively, with 15 bases between them. CDR3 DNA: TGTGCCAGCAGCTTAGCGATGGGGGGAGCCTCTGGCTACACCTTC. Amino acid sequence: CASSLAMGGASGYTF.

This sequence joins TRBV6-4 and TRBJ1-1; TRBD1 agrees at 8 bases. The junction had 8 bases not matched to a gene; V was cut back by 6 bases and J by 8 bases. Germline lookup yields CDR1 MRHNA and CDR2 SNTAGT. This CDR3 contains 13 residues. In DNA form, the CDR3 reads TGTGCCAGCAGCCCCCAGGGACAGGCAGAAGCTTTCTTT. Amino acids: CASSPQGQAEAFF.